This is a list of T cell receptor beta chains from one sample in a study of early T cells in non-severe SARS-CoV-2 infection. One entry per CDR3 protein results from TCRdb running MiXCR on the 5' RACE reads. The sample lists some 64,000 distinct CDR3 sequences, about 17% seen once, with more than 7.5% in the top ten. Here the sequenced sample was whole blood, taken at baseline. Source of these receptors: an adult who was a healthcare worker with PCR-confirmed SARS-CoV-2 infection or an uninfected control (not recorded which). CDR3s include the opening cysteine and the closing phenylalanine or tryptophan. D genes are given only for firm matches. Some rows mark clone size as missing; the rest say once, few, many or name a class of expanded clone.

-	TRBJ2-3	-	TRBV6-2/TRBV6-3	TGTGCCAGCAGTTACTCTGGGACCCTCGGTGATACGCAGTATTTT	CASSYSGTLGDTQYF
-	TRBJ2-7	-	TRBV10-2	TGCGCCAGCAGTGCGAACAGGGCTACCCATACCTACGAGCAGTACTTC	CASSANRATHTYEQYF
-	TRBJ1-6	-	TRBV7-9	TGTGCCAGCAGCGGGGGAAATAATTCACCCCTCCACTTT	CASSGGNNSPLHF
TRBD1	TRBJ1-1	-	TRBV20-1	TGCAGTGCTAGACACCTCCAGGGGGGCACTGAAGCTTTCTTT	CSARHLQGGTEAFF
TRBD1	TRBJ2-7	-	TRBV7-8	TGTGCCAGCAGCCCTAAGCCGGGACAGGGGCGTGGGGAGCAGTACTTC	CASSPKPGQGRGEQYF
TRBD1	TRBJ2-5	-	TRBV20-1	TGCAGTGCTAGCGGGTCCCGGGACAGGGGGGCCACCCAAGAGACCCAGTACTTC	CSASGSRDRGATQETQYF
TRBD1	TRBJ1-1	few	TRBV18	TGTGCCAGCTCGCGGGACAGGGGGCACACTGAAGCTTTCTTT	CASSRDRGHTEAFF
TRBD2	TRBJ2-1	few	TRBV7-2	TGTGCCTCGACACTAGCGGGGGGGAATGAGCAGTTCTTC	CASTLAGGNEQFF
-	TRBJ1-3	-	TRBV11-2	TGTGCCAGCAGCTTAACGGCGGTCCACGCCAGAAACACCATATATTTT	CASSLTAVHARNTIYF
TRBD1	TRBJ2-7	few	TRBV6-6	TGTGCCAGCAGTACTCCCCAGACAGGGCCCGAGCAGTACTTC	CASSTPQTGPEQYF
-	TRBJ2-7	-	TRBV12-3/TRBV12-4	TGTGCCAGCAGTTTAGCGGACGGATTGGGGCACTACGAGCAGTACTTC	CASSLADGLGHYEQYF
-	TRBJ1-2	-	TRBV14	TGTGCCAGCAGCCAAGTACCGGGGACCAACTATGGCTACACCTTC	CASSQVPGTNYGYTF
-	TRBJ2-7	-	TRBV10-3	TGTGCCATCCGTTCGGGGGACGAGCAGTACTTC	CAIRSGDEQYF
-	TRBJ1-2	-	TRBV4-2	TGTGCCAGCAGCCAAGATGTCGCAGGGGAAGACTATGGCTACACCTTC	CASSQDVAGEDYGYTF
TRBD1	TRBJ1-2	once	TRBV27	TGTGCCAGCAGCGGACAGGCTAACTATGGCTACACCTTC	CASSGQANYGYTF
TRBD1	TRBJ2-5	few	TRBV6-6	TGTGCCAGCAGTGACGGGGACAGGGAGGAGACCCAGTACTTC	CASSDGDREETQYF
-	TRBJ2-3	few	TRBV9	TGTGCCAGCAGCGCAGCCCCCACAGATACGCAGTATTTT	CASSAAPTDTQYF
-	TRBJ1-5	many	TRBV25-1	TGTGCCAGCAGTGAAGTCATAGCTAATCAGCCCCAGCATTTT	CASSEVIANQPQHF
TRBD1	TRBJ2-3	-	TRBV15	TGTGCCACCAGCAGACCTACAGGGGCTCTTAGGGATACGCAGTATTTT	CATSRPTGALRDTQYF
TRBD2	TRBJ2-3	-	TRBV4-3	TGCGCCAGCAGCCAAGATTCCAGCGGGAGGACAGATACGCAGTATTTT	CASSQDSSGRTDTQYF
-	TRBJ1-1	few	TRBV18	TGTGCCAGCTCACCAAACGGAGGAGGGAACACTGAAGCTTTCTTT	CASSPNGGGNTEAFF
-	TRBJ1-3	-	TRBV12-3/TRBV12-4	TGTGCCAGCAGACGTCACAGGGAAGGGGGAAACACCATATATTTT	CASRRHREGGNTIYF
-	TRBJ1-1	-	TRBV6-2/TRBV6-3	TGTGCCAGCAGTTGGTATGCGAACACTGAAGCTTTCTTT	CASSWYANTEAFF
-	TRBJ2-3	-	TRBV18	TGTGCCAGCTCACCACCCGGGTATACGCAGTATTTT	CASSPPGYTQYF
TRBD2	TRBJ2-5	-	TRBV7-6	TGTGCCAGCAGCCCCCAGAGCGGGGGGGCCTTTGAGACCCAGTACTTC	CASSPQSGGAFETQYF
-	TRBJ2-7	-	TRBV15	TGTGCCACCAGCAGAGGGGGGGCCGAGCAGTACTTC	CATSRGGAEQYF
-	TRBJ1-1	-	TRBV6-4	TGTGCCAGCAGAGTAGGGGGGGCCATGAACACTGAAGCTTTCTTT	CASRVGGAMNTEAFF
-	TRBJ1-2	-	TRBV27	TGTGCCAGCAGTTTCAATCGGGGGGCGGGCGGCTACACCTTC	CASSFNRGAGGYTF
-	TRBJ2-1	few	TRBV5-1	TGCGCCAGCAGCTTGGATAGTCTGAGCTCGTTCTTC	CASSLDSLSSFF
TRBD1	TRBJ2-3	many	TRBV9	TGTGCCAGCAGCGTAGTACAGGGGCCCTTTGCAGATACGCAGTATTTT	CASSVVQGPFADTQYF
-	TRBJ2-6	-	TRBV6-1	TGTGCCAGCAGTGACTTTGGTCGGGCCAACGTCCTGACTTTC	CASSDFGRANVLTF
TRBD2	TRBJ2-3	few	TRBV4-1	TGCGCCAGCAGCCAAGTTCTAGTGAGCGGGGGCACAGATACGCAGTATTTT	CASSQVLVSGGTDTQYF
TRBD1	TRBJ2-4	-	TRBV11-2	TGTGCCAGCAGCACTAGCCGGACAGGGGGCGCTTCCAAAAACATTCAGTACTTC	CASSTSRTGGASKNIQYF
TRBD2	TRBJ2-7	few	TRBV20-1	TGCAGTGCTAGACTAGCGGGAATATACTACGAGCAGTACTTC	CSARLAGIYYEQYF
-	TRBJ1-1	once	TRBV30	TGTGCCACCCGGACGCGCTGGGGGACTGAAGCTTTCTTT	CATRTRWGTEAFF
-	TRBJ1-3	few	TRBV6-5	TGTGCCAGCCTCGACAGGCTCGGAAACACCATATATTTT	CASLDRLGNTIYF
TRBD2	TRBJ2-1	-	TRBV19	TGTGCCAGTAGTAGGACTAGCGGGACGGGGAATGAGCAGTTCTTC	CASSRTSGTGNEQFF
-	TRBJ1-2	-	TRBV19	TGTGCCAGTAGTATAGCTCGGGGAAGCTATGGCTACACCTTC	CASSIARGSYGYTF
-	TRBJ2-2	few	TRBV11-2	TGTGCCAGCAGGTCTACCCTACTTGCCGGGGAGCTGTTTTTT	CASRSTLLAGELFF
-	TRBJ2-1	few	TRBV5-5	TGTGCCAGCAGCTTGGCTGGCAGGAGCTCCTACAATGAGCAGTTCTTC	CASSLAGRSSYNEQFF
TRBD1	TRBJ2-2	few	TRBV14	TGTGCCAGCAGCCCTTGGACAGGGGCGAACACCGGGGAGCTGTTTTTT	CASSPWTGANTGELFF
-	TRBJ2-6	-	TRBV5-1	TGCGCCAGCAGCTTACAGACCCTCTCTGGGGCCAACGTCCTGACTTTC	CASSLQTLSGANVLTF
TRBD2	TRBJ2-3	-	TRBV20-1	TGCAGTGCTAGGCGGGAGCTCGGAGATACGCAGTATTTT	CSARRELGDTQYF
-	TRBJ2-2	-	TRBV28	TGTGCCAGCAGTGGACCCACGGACACCGGGGAGCTGTTTTTT	CASSGPTDTGELFF
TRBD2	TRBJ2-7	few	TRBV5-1	TGCGCCAGCAGCTCGAGCGGGATGACCTACGAGCAGTACTTC	CASSSSGMTYEQYF
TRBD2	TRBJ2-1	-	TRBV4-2	TGTGCCAGCAGCCAAGATCCGGGTGGCGGGGGGAATGAGCAGTTCTTC	CASSQDPGGGGNEQFF
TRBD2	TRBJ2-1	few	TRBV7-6	TGTGCCAGCAGCCAGCTAGCGGGAGGGTACAATGAGCAGTTCTTC	CASSQLAGGYNEQFF
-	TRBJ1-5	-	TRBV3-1	TGTGCCAGCAGCCGAACACAGGGTACGGGGCAGCCCCAGCATTTT	CASSRTQGTGQPQHF
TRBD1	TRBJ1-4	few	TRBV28	TGTGCCACGACAGGGGGTGAAAAACTGTTTTTT	CATTGGEKLFF
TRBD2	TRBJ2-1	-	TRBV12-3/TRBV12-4	TGTGCCAGCAGCCCTAGTTTAGCGGGGGGCTACAATGAGCAGTTCTTC	CASSPSLAGGYNEQFF
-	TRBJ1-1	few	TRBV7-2	TGTGCCAGCAGCTTAGTTGCGGCCACGACGAACACTGAAGCTTTCTTT	CASSLVAATTNTEAFF
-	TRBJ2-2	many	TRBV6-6	TGTGCCAGCAGCCGACAGATAAACACCGGGGAGCTGTTTTTT	CASSRQINTGELFF
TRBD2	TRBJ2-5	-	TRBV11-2	TGTGCCAGCAGCCCTAGCGGGACCCAAGAGACCCAGTACTTC	CASSPSGTQETQYF
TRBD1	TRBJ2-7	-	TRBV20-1	TGCAGTGCTAGAGTGGGGACAGGGGGCCACGAGCAGTACTTC	CSARVGTGGHEQYF
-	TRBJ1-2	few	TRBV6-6	TGTGCCAGCAAGGGGGACGGACCTTATGGCTACACCTTC	CASKGDGPYGYTF
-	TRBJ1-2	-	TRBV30	TGTGCCGCCGGGGGAGGAAGTTATGGCTACACCTTC	CAAGGGSYGYTF
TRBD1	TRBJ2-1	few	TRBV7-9	TGTGCCAGCAGCCCAAATCCGGGACAGGAGCGATACAATGAGCAGTTCTTC	CASSPNPGQERYNEQFF
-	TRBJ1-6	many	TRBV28	TGTGCCAGCAGGACAGTGCAAACATTAAATTCACCCCTCCACTTT	CASRTVQTLNSPLHF
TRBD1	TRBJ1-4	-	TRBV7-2	TGTGCCAGCAGCACGGGACAGCCAAATGAAAAACTGTTTTTT	CASSTGQPNEKLFF